The 32 T cell receptor beta chains in this list originate from one sample, sequenced in a study of technical replicates of blood from a handful of donors. Clones were sequenced by immunoSEQ multiplex PCR, and TCRdb holds only the in-frame ones, with some missing. The table lists over 70,000 clones, about 94% of them singletons. Sequencing used T cells isolated from PBMCs. These receptors all stem from a human donor in good health.

The V call is TRBV10-3, the J call TRBJ2-1, with a tentative D call TRBD2 (6 bases). CDR3 size: 13 residues. CDR1 is ENHRY, CDR2 SYGVKD, per germline. Trimming pared 7 bases from V and 8 bases from J, leaving 15 bases between. CDR3 protein: CAITQEGWDEQFF. The CDR3 region has the DNA TGTGCCATCACCCAGGAGGGTTGGGATGAGCAGTTCTTC.

The genes are TRBV19 and TRBJ1-2; possible D gene TRBD1, 6 bases. The CDR3 contains 15 residues. Germline assignment: CDR1 LNHDA and CDR2 SQIVND (reference sequence). V was shortened by 3 bases and J by 4 bases, with 15 bases between the two germline ends. CDR3 protein: CASSISGGLGYGYTF. The CDR3 region has the DNA TGTGCCAGTAGTATCTCCGGGGGGCTGGGCTATGGCTACACCTTC.

V gene TRBV19 combines with J gene TRBJ2-2; D might be TRBD1 (6 bases). Germline V CDR1 and CDR2: LNHDA, SQIVND (reference sequence). V lost 10 bases and J lost 2, with 11 bases in between. The CDR3 spans 13 residues. The CDR3 DNA reads TGTGCCACCGGACAGCTTAACACCGGGGAGCTGTTTTTT. Amino acid sequence: CATGQLNTGELFF.

The chain joins TRBV14 to TRBJ2-3; 9 bases line up with TRBD2. Germline V gene lookup returns CDR1 SGHDN and CDR2 FVKESK. Trimming cost V 4 bases and J 1 base; bases outside gene matches: 6. This CDR3 comprises 16 residues. The CDR3 nucleotides are TGTGCCAGCAGCCCCGCGGGGGGGCGGGGCACAGATACGCAGTATTTT. This gives the protein CASSPAGGRGTDTQYF.

A remark on this clone: As the CDR3 is not closed by the conserved phenylalanine or tryptophan, this likely results from a read error. No DNA is shown, since the ends of the CDR3 on it are uncertain; the CDR3 is the one TCRdb lists. The V and J genes are TRBV6-5 and TRBJ2-7; TRBD1 reflects the table's D call only, with no check against the DNA. The length of the CDR3 is 14 amino acids, counting both ends. Germline CDR1 MNHEY, CDR2 SVGAGI. This CDR3 reads CASSPKADRAKLSL.

This clone came up once. The chain links TRBV28 to TRBJ2-2, with D possibly being TRBD2 (5 bases). The CDR3 sequence is 14 residues long. V lost 2 bases to trimming and J lost 5 bases, with 9 bases between them. Germline V CDR1 and CDR2: MDHEN, SYDVKM. The CDR3 coding sequence is TGTGCCAGCAGTTTAGTCGGAGGAACCGGGGAGCTGTTTTTT. This gives the protein CASSLVGGTGELFF.

The J gene is TRBJ2-1, the V gene TRBV4-1; tentative D call: TRBD2 (6 bases). This CDR3 region has 18 residues. Germline-derived CDR1 and CDR2 are MGHRA and YSYEKL. The V end lost 3 bases, the J end lost 2 bases, and 20 bases lay between the germline ends. As DNA, the CDR3 is TGCGCCAGCAGCCAGGTAGTTAGAGCGGGTAGGGCCTACAATGAGCAGTTCTTC. Translated, it gives CASSQVVRAGRAYNEQFF.

The chain joins TRBV4-1 to TRBJ1-5; TRBD1 matches 7 bases. There are 14 residues in the CDR3. Germline trimming cut 5 bases from V and 9 bases from J; bases unmatched to any gene: 10. The germline CDR1 and CDR2 sequences are MGHRA and YSYEKL. The CDR3 is CASSDEQGPLPQHF. Written as DNA, the CDR3 is TGCGCCAGCAGCGATGAACAGGGGCCTCTGCCCCAGCATTTT.

This chain joins TRBV5-8 and TRBJ1-5; 11 nucleotides align to TRBD1. This CDR3 has 15 amino acids. Germline V lookup: CDR1 SGHTS, CDR2 YDEGEE. The J segment lost 6 bases and the V segment lost 2 bases, leaving 4 bases of the junction unmatched. DNA for the CDR3: TGTGCCAGCAGCTTAGGACAGGGGGCAGGTCAGCCCCAGCATTTT. Translated: CASSLGQGAGQPQHF.

V gene TRBV28 combines with J gene TRBJ1-2; 7 bases are a match to TRBD1. The CDR3 totals 14 residues. Germline CDR1 reads MDHEN; CDR2 reads SYDVKM. With V trimmed by 2 bases and J by 8 bases, 8 bases remained unmatched. The CDR3 region has the DNA TGTGCCAGCAGTTTAAGAGAGGGGGCCTTAGGCTACACCTTC. It is translated as CASSLREGALGYTF.

This chain joins TRBV5-8 and TRBJ2-3; 7 nucleotides match TRBD1. V dropped 4 bases and J dropped 2; count of bases not matched to a gene: 4. The CDR3 runs to 14 residues. The V gene's germline CDR1 is SGHTS and CDR2 YDEGEE. Here the CDR3 DNA reads TGTGCCAGCAGCAGACAGGGTACCACAGATACGCAGTATTTT. It translates to CASSRQGTTDTQYF.

The chain links TRBV6-5 to TRBJ1-3, with D maybe TRBD1 (6 bases). V lost 8 bases, J lost 0 bases, and 14 bases lay in between. The CDR3 is 15 residues long. The germline gives CDR1 MNHEY, CDR2 SVGAGI. The CDR3 DNA is TGTGCCAGCGGGGGCTTGACCCGCTCTGGAAACACCATATATTTT. Its translation: CASGGLTRSGNTIYF.

V gene TRBV25-1 combines with J gene TRBJ1-2, with D possibly TRBD1 on 5 matching bases. Germline assignment: CDR1 MGHDK and CDR2 SYGVNS. The CDR3 runs 12 residues. The germline V and J ends were trimmed by 6 bases and 7 bases, with 12 bases remaining between them. The CDR3 nucleotides read TGTGCCAGCAGAAAGGGGATAGGTGGCTACACCTTC. It yields the protein CASRKGIGGYTF.

This sequence joins TRBV5-4 and TRBJ2-3; TRBD2 agrees at 7 bases. Unmatched junction bases numbered 5, after V lost 5 bases and J lost 2 bases. Looked up from germline, CDR1 is SGHNT and CDR2 is YYREEE (reference sequence). The CDR3 consists of 14 residues. The chain's CDR3 is CASSRLAFTDTQYF. The DNA of the CDR3 is TGTGCCAGCAGTCGACTAGCTTTCACAGATACGCAGTATTTT.

The chain employs TRBV15 and TRBJ1-5, with a weak D call TRBD1 (5 bases). This CDR3 region has 13 residues. In germline, CDR1 is LNHNV, CDR2 YYDKDF (reference sequence). Trimming left V 5 bases short and J 6 bases short, with 11 bases between. This CDR3 is CATSPGRAQPQHF. The DNA of the CDR3 is TGTGCCACCAGCCCCGGCAGGGCTCAGCCCCAGCATTTT.

The genes are TRBV6-1 and TRBJ2-3, with 7 bases identical to TRBD1. The V gene end was trimmed by 3 bases and the J gene end by 2 bases; junction bases not matched to a gene: 8. Germline V lookup: CDR1 MNHNS, CDR2 SASEGT. This CDR3 spans 16 amino acids. The CDR3 reads CASSDFQGEYTDTQYF. The CDR3 DNA reads TGTGCCAGCAGTGACTTTCAGGGGGAATACACAGATACGCAGTATTTT.

The chain is built from TRBV5-6 and TRBJ1-1, with 8 bases lining up with TRBD1. The CDR3 is made up of 14 amino acids. Germline V lookup: CDR1 SGHDT, CDR2 YYEEEE. The V segment lost 3 bases and the J segment 1 base; nucleotides outside the gene matches: 2. CDR3: CASSWTGRNTEAFF. The DNA of the CDR3 is TGTGCCAGCAGCTGGACAGGGCGGAACACTGAAGCTTTCTTT.

This clone was recorded only once. V is TRBV5-1 and J is TRBJ1-3, with 9 nucleotides matching TRBD1. CDR3 length: 15 amino acids. The V gene's germline CDR1 is SGHRS and CDR2 YFSETQ. Trimming removed 0 bases from V and 3 bases from J; junction bases left unmatched: 1. The CDR3 region has the DNA TGCGCCAGCAGCTTGGGGGACAGGGATGGAAACACCATATATTTT. Protein sequence: CASSLGDRDGNTIYF.

This CDR3 reads CAWSVGRGTYGYTF. The DNA of the CDR3 is TGTGCCTGGAGTGTGGGCAGGGGGACCTATGGCTACACCTTC. J is TRBJ1-2 and V is TRBV30; TRBD1 agrees at 7 bases. The V gene end was trimmed by 0 bases and the J gene end by 4 bases; junction bases not matched to a gene: 5. The CDR3 covers 14 residues. CDR1 is GTSNPN and CDR2 is SVGIG in the germline V gene (reference sequence).

The chain has TRBV18 and TRBJ2-7; D gene ambiguous. Germline loops: CDR1 KGHSH, CDR2 LQKENI. Trimming pared 3 bases from V and 3 bases from J, leaving 15 bases between. The CDR3 is 15 residues long. CDR3 region: CASSPFQEWHYEQYF. The CDR3 nucleotides are TGTGCCAGCTCACCGTTTCAGGAATGGCACTACGAGCAGTACTTC.

The rearrangement uses TRBV28 and TRBJ2-2, with D possibly TRBD2 on 5 matching bases. The germline V gene encodes CDR1 MDHEN and CDR2 SYDVKM. The length of the CDR3 is 15 residues. Trimming left V 8 bases short and J 5 bases short, with 18 bases between. CDR3 protein: CASANPSRGTGELFF. The CDR3 DNA follows: TGTGCCAGCGCGAACCCTTCCCGGGGAACCGGGGAGCTGTTTTTT.

This clone has just one count. V gene TRBV5-1 combines with J gene TRBJ2-7, with 11 bases that match TRBD2. The ends lost 4 bases at V and 6 bases at J; junction bases unmatched: 6. Germline-derived CDR1 and CDR2 are SGHRS and YFSETQ. The CDR3 loop spans 14 amino acids. The CDR3 nucleotides read TGCGCCAGCAGCACAACTAGCGGGAGTTCCGAGCAGTACTTC. It specifies CASSTTSGSSEQYF.

The V gene is TRBV27, the J gene TRBJ1-4, with TRBD1 matching 7 bases. The CDR3 has 14 amino acids. With V trimmed by 8 bases and J by 7 bases, 10 bases remained unmatched. Germline loops: CDR1 MNHEY, CDR2 SMNVEV (reference sequence). This chain's CDR3 is CASGKTGLGEKLFF. The DNA of the CDR3 is TGTGCCAGCGGGAAGACAGGGTTGGGTGAAAAACTGTTTTTT. Looking up the rest from reference TRBV27 and TRBJ1-4 gives the full variable domain: EAQVTQNPRYLITVTGKKLTVTCSQNMNHEYMSWYRQDPGLGLRQIYYSMNVEVTDKGDVPEGYKVSRKEKRNFPLILESPSPNQTSLYFCASGKTGLGEKLFFGSGTQLSVL.

CDR3 region: CASSWGTAYEQYF. The CDR3 DNA sequence: TGTGCCAGCAGTTGGGGGACAGCCTACGAGCAGTACTTC. J is TRBJ2-7 and V is TRBV27; 7 bases match TRBD1. This CDR3 is 13 amino acids long. After removal of 4 bases from V and 2 bases from J, the junction contained 2 bases not matched to a gene. CDR1 is MNHEY and CDR2 is SMNVEV in the germline V gene (reference sequence).

V is TRBV13 and J is TRBJ1-2, with D hard to call. Trimming took off 2 bases at V and 1 base at J, with 5 bases between the two ends. CDR1 PRHDT and CDR2 FYEKMQ come from the germline V gene (reference sequence). The CDR3 is 13 amino acids. Written as DNA, the CDR3 is TGTGCCAGCAGCTTATCAATTAACTATGGCTACACCTTC. Translating gives CASSLSINYGYTF.

This clone has only one observation. The CDR3 region is CASRERTGGKLFF. The CDR3 DNA reads as TGTGCCAGCAGAGAGAGGACAGGGGGAAAACTGTTTTTT. This chain uses TRBV28 with TRBJ1-4, with 10 positions matching TRBD1. Germline V gene sequence: CDR1 MDHEN, CDR2 SYDVKM. The length of the CDR3 is 13 residues. The V and J ends lost 6 bases and 10 bases, in that order; junction bases with no gene match: 5.

The sample holds one count of this clone. V is TRBV28 and J is TRBJ1-4; D might be TRBD1 (5 bases). Trimming pared 4 bases from V and 6 bases from J, leaving 12 bases between. Germline CDR1 reads MDHEN; CDR2 reads SYDVKM. CDR3 length: 14 residues. In nucleotides, the CDR3 is TGTGCCAGCAGTTCCCTAGGAGGGGATGAAAAACTGTTTTTT. Translation gives CASSSLGGDEKLFF.

This rearrangement joins TRBV7-9 to TRBJ2-5; 7 positions match TRBD2. The ends lost 1 base at V and 1 base at J; junction bases unmatched: 6. Germline lookup yields CDR1 SEHNR and CDR2 FQNEAQ (reference sequence). The CDR3 is 16 amino acids. CDR3 protein: CASSLGPAGVQETQYF. CDR3 nucleotides: TGTGCCAGCAGCTTAGGGCCCGCGGGAGTCCAAGAGACCCAGTACTTC.

V usage is TRBV6-5 and J usage is TRBJ1-1, with TRBD1 as a possible D gene (6 bases). The CDR3 contains 14 residues. Germline CDR1 reads MNHEY; CDR2 reads SVGAGI. Deletions cut 6 bases from V and 1 base from J, with 12 bases between. The DNA for the CDR3 is TGTGCCAGCAGGAAGACAGGAAAGAACACTGAAGCTTTCTTT. Encoded protein: CASRKTGKNTEAFF.

J is TRBJ1-5 and V is TRBV6-1; tentatively, D is TRBD1 (5 bases). V shed 6 bases and J shed 4 bases, with 10 bases lying between them. The CDR3 sequence is 13 residues long. The germline V gene has CDR1 MNHNS and CDR2 SASEGT. The CDR3 sequence: CASSPDRNQPQHF. DNA for the CDR3: TGTGCCAGCAGCCCCGACAGAAATCAGCCCCAGCATTTT.

V gene TRBV19 combines with J gene TRBJ1-1, with D maybe TRBD1 (5 bases). The CDR3 has 11 residues. From germline, CDR1 is LNHDA and CDR2 SQIVND (reference sequence). Between the trimmed V and J ends, which lost 2 bases and 7 bases, there was a span of 5 bases. The CDR3 loop reads CASSIRGEAFF. Here the CDR3 DNA reads TGTGCCAGTAGTATAAGGGGTGAAGCTTTCTTT.

The chain has TRBV5-6 and TRBJ1-1; D perhaps matches TRBD1 (5 bases). Germline CDR1 SGHDT, CDR2 YYEEEE. Trimming took off 6 bases at V and 0 bases at J, with 9 bases between the two ends. This CDR3 contains 13 residues. The DNA of the CDR3 is TGTGCCAGCATAACAGGACTGAACACTGAAGCTTTCTTT. Amino acids: CASITGLNTEAFF.